Sequencing of this T cell receptor beta chain was carried out in a study of type 1 and type 2 diabetes patients. In the study overall: CD4+ or CD8+ T cells were positively selected from PBMCs with microbeads. The whole study generated roughly 19,000,000 paired-end reads.

Trimming took 1 base from V and 4 from J; bases not matched to a gene: 11. The CDR3 consists of 19 residues. Per germline, CDR1 ENHRY and CDR2 SYGVKD. Standard classification criteria confirmed type 1 or type 2 diabetes in all patients. Donors had no other autoimmune disease or infection in four weeks. PCR was run on genomic DNA. A primer set of 30 forward and 13 reverse primers amplified the CDR3. Via MiXCR, TCRdb re-called the multiplex PCR reads, giving one row per CDR3 protein. The sample contains 270,000 or so distinct CDR3 sequences, roughly 50% of which appear only once. The table lists this clonotype with many counts.

The sequenced sample consisted of peripheral blood mononuclear cells (PBMCs). This TCR derives from a man aged 18 to 29 with type 2 diabetes. The chain employs TRBV10-3 and TRBJ2-6; 9 bases are shared with TRBD1. The CDR3 here is CAISEWPLQGASGANVLTF. CDR3 DNA: TGTGCCATCAGTGAGTGGCCCTTACAGGGGGCGAGCGGGGCCAACGTCCTGACTTTC.